What follows is one TCR beta chain and its context. No antigen is known for it. Per-nucleotide qualities are absent, and no much larger clonotype sits a single base away. The data were taken from a study of radiotherapy plus CTLA-4 blockade in lung cancer (dated by TCRdb to 2017 to 2018). Describing the broader study: Objective responses occurred in roughly 20% of enrolled patients, and roughly 30% achieved disease control. The study at large found these results: After treatment with radiotherapy and ipilimumab, TCR clones that originated in tumors expanded in peripheral blood. The strongest predictors of response were reported to be early dynamic shifts in blood T cell clones along with a rise in serum interferon-beta following radiation.

The study tested focal radiation therapy combined with CTLA-4 blockade (ipilimumab) in patients with chemo-refractory metastatic non-small-cell lung cancer. Germline trimming: 2 bases from V, 7 bases from J; junction bases outside gene matches: 6. The germline V gene specifies SGDLS as CDR1 and YYNGEE as CDR2. Spanning cysteine to phenylalanine, the CDR3 consists of 14 amino acids. The retained sequence is limited to the CDR3, 42 bases, with the frame set at the first base. Library preparation was by the immunoSEQ multiplex PCR assay. In its TCRdb copy, this immuneACCESS table keeps in-frame sequences only and misses some clones. Where compared with another copy, unresolved V genes explain less than half of these, and the others have no known cause. This sample holds approximately 95,000 clones; more than 75% were observed only once. In total, the top ten clones hold around 3.5% of the sample.

The chain was built from TRBV9 and TRBJ2-5; 9 bases in the junction line up with TRBD2. The sequencing used peripheral blood, collected from a patient treated with radiotherapy plus ipilimumab. This receptor was identified in a human donor with non-small cell lung cancer who had a partial response to radiotherapy plus ipilimumab. The DNA is TGTGCCAGCAGCGTTAGCGGGAGAGGGGGGACCCAGTACTTC. It is translated as CASSVSGRGGTQYF.